The next 27 T cell receptor beta chains were all read from a single sample in a study of naive and memory T cell subsets. Two oligonucleotides, mixed equimolar, formed the beta constant-region primer covering TRBC1 and TRBC2. In TCRdb, the UMI-ligation and nested PCR reads were re-called with MiXCR into one record per CDR3 protein. This sample yields about 85,000 distinct CDR3 sequences, of which roughly 13% are seen a single time; about 0.93% belongs to the top ten. The sequenced sample was central memory CD4+ T cells from blood. The origin of the receptors is a human donor in good health.

This rearrangement joins TRBV11-2 to TRBJ2-5, with D perhaps TRBD1 (6 bases). CDR3 length equals 16 residues. V dropped 3 bases and J dropped 2 bases, with 16 bases sitting between them. The V gene's germline CDR1 is SGHAT and CDR2 FQNNGV. The CDR3 coding sequence is TGTGCCAGCAGCTTCGGTGGGGGCGCTTGGCAAGAGACCCAGTACTTC. It codes for CASSFGGGAWQETQYF.

The V gene is TRBV11-2, the J gene TRBJ2-3, with TRBD2 matching over 7 bases. This CDR3 region has 17 residues. The germline V gene encodes CDR1 SGHAT and CDR2 FQNNGV. V lost 0 bases to trimming and J lost 2 bases; unmatched junction nucleotides: 8. The CDR3 DNA sequence: TGTGCCAGCAGCTTAGATGGCGGGGGTCGGACCACAGATACGCAGTATTTT. It yields the protein CASSLDGGGRTTDTQYF.

The chain recombines TRBV29-1 with TRBJ2-5, with 8 bases aligning to TRBD1. The CDR3 is made up of 12 amino acids. Germline loops: CDR1 SQVTM, CDR2 ANQGSEA. The junction had 6 bases not matched to a gene; V was cut back by 7 bases and J by 5 bases. This chain's CDR3 is CSARQGRETQYF. The CDR3 DNA reads as TGCAGCGCTCGACAGGGGAGGGAGACCCAGTACTTC.

This clonotype has a count of ten or more. The chain recombines TRBV28 with TRBJ2-2; D possibly matches TRBD1 or TRBD2 (5 bases each). V lost 2 bases and J 5 bases, leaving 18 bases between the germline ends. From germline, CDR1 is MDHEN and CDR2 SYDVKM. The CDR3 contains 17 residues. As DNA, the CDR3 is TGTGCCAGCAGTTTACTCTCCGGGACGTCCTCAACCGGGGAGCTGTTTTTT. This codes for CASSLLSGTSSTGELFF.

The rearrangement links TRBV3-1 to TRBJ2-1, with 9 positions matching TRBD2. The trim removed 3 bases at V and 6 bases at J, leaving 3 bases unmatched. Per germline, CDR1 LGHDT and CDR2 YNNKEL (reference sequence). The CDR3 runs 14 residues. This CDR3 reads CASSHTAGGNEQFF. In nucleotides, the CDR3 is TGTGCCAGCAGCCATACAGCGGGGGGCAATGAGCAGTTCTTC.

The rearrangement links TRBV20-1 to TRBJ2-5, with 11 bases lining up with TRBD2. Germline CDR1 DFQATT, CDR2 SNEGSKA (reference sequence). Trimming cost V 5 bases and J 4 bases; bases outside gene matches: 9. The CDR3 sequence is 15 residues long. The CDR3 here is CSAPETSGNGETQYF. CDR3 sequence (DNA): TGCAGTGCTCCTGAGACTAGCGGGAATGGAGAGACCCAGTACTTC.

The chain joins TRBV2 to TRBJ2-5, with D possibly being TRBD1 or TRBD2 (6 bases each). CDR3 length: 13 residues. CDR1 SNHLY and CDR2 FYNNEI come from the germline V gene. The CDR3 reads CAGGTSYQETQYF. The CDR3 bases are TGTGCTGGGGGGACAAGCTACCAAGAGACCCAGTACTTC.

This clonotype was counted at least ten times. V and J are TRBV20-1 and TRBJ2-5; D not certain. Germline V CDR1 and CDR2: DFQATT, SNEGSKA (reference sequence). CDR3 length: 13 residues. Trimming removed 3 bases at V and 1 base at J, with 9 bases between. The CDR3 region has the DNA TGCAGTGCTAGTTCCGCGACCCAAGAGACCCAGTACTTC. Translating it yields CSASSATQETQYF.

This clonotype showed up just a few times. The V call is TRBV29-1, the J call TRBJ1-1; weak D call: TRBD1 (5 bases). The CDR3 spans 13 residues. Germline V lookup: CDR1 SQVTM, CDR2 ANQGSEA. V lost 4 bases, J lost 4 bases, and 13 bases lay in between. The CDR3 DNA is TGCAGCGTTGGGCAGGGCCAGCCCACTGAAGCTTTCTTT. This codes for CSVGQGQPTEAFF.

This clonotype was recorded a few times. This chain connects TRBV6-6 to TRBJ2-3, with a possible D match to TRBD2 (6 bases). There are 14 residues in the CDR3. The V and J ends lost 6 bases and 0 bases respectively, with 10 bases between them. The germline V gene encodes CDR1 MNHNY and CDR2 SVGAGI (reference sequence). CDR3 DNA sequence: TGTGCCAGCAGCGGGGGAATAAGCACAGATACGCAGTATTTT. It codes for CASSGGISTDTQYF.

CDR3 coding DNA: TGCGCCAGCAGGAGGGACACCACAGATACGCAGTATTTT. This sequence encodes CASRRDTTDTQYF. The chain joins TRBV5-1 to TRBJ2-3, with D possibly being TRBD1 (6 bases). CDR1 SGHRS and CDR2 YFSETQ come from the germline V gene. The CDR3 is 13 amino acids. Trimming removed 5 bases from V and 2 bases from J, with 9 bases in between.

This clonotype has more than one count but fewer than ten. J is TRBJ2-7 and V is TRBV11-2, with 8 bases fitting TRBD2. Germline CDR1 SGHAT, CDR2 FQNNGV. J was trimmed by 7 bases and V by 4 bases; bases with no gene match: 12. CDR3 length: 15 amino acids. CDR3 amino acids: CASSSTSGGAREQYF. CDR3 in DNA: TGTGCCAGCAGCTCAACTAGCGGAGGTGCCCGGGAGCAGTACTTC.

The chain recombines TRBV7-2 with TRBJ1-3, with D possibly matching TRBD1 (6 bases). Germline V CDR1 and CDR2: SGHTA, FQGNSA. The CDR3 runs 15 residues. V lost 4 bases to trimming and J lost 0 bases, with 10 bases between them. The DNA for the CDR3 is TGTGCCAGCAGCTCCCCGGACAGCTCTGGAAACACCATATATTTT. Its translation: CASSSPDSSGNTIYF.

The chain is built from TRBV28 and TRBJ1-1, with a possible D match to TRBD1 (5 bases). Per germline, CDR1 MDHEN and CDR2 SYDVKM. The CDR3 loop spans 14 amino acids. V lost 4 bases to trimming and J lost 4 bases, with 13 bases between them. CDR3 protein: CASSSPGGITEAFF. The CDR3 DNA sequence: TGTGCCAGCAGTTCGCCTGGGGGGATCACTGAAGCTTTCTTT.

In this sample, this clonotype turned up a few times. This rearrangement joins TRBV18 to TRBJ1-4; 8 nucleotides line up with TRBD1. V was pared by 4 bases and J by 8 bases, with 3 bases of the junction left unmatched. The CDR3 consists of 13 residues. Germline V gene lookup returns CDR1 KGHSH and CDR2 LQKENI. CDR3 loop: CASSRGQEEKLFF. The CDR3 region has the DNA TGTGCCAGCTCACGGGGACAGGAAGAAAAACTGTTTTTT.

This clonotype was seen only a few times. The chain is built from TRBV28 and TRBJ2-3; possible D gene TRBD1, 5 bases. This CDR3 has 13 residues. The V end lost 3 bases, the J end lost 5 bases, and 9 bases lay between the germline ends. Germline loops: CDR1 MDHEN, CDR2 SYDVKM. In DNA, the CDR3 is TGTGCCAGCAGTTTGGCAGGGTTAGATACGCAGTATTTT. Its protein product is CASSLAGLDTQYF.

The table lists this clonotype with many counts. The chain links TRBV29-1 to TRBJ2-1; 7 bases match TRBD1. Germline lookup yields CDR1 SQVTM and CDR2 ANQGSEA. Trimming cost V 6 bases and J 8 bases; bases outside gene matches: 10. This CDR3 contains 13 residues. CDR3 loop: CSVIRQGKDEQFF. The CDR3 nucleotides are TGCAGCGTAATACGACAGGGTAAAGATGAGCAGTTCTTC.

The chain links TRBV21-1 to TRBJ2-7. TRBV21-1 is noted as a pseudogene. This CDR3 comprises 16 residues. The CDR3 DNA reads as TGTGCCAGCAGCAAAGATATGAATGAGGACCCCTACGAGCAGTACTTC. Residues: CASSKDMNEDPYEQYF.

The chain links TRBV28 to TRBJ1-6, with D possibly matching TRBD1 (5 bases). CDR1 and CDR2 from the germline V gene are MDHEN and SYDVKM. The CDR3 has 16 amino acids. The V end was cut by 6 bases, the J end by 6 bases, with 18 bases between. The CDR3 sequence is CASSLTGGGFNSPLHF. The DNA for the CDR3 is TGTGCCAGCAGCCTCACGGGGGGGGGATTTAATTCACCCCTCCACTTT.

This rearrangement joins TRBV6-2 or TRBV6-3 to TRBJ2-4, with D perhaps matching TRBD1 (5 bases). V was pared by 8 bases and J by 0 bases, with 11 bases between. The CDR3 covers 14 residues. Per the germline V gene, CDR1 is MNHEY and CDR2 is SVGEGT. CDR3 nucleotides: TGTGCCAGCGGAATCGGACAAGCCAAAAACATTCAGTACTTC. It yields the protein CASGIGQAKNIQYF.

This clonotype was found many times. In nucleotides, the CDR3 is TGCAGCGCAAAAGACGGAGCGGGGCCCTACGAGCAGTACTTC. Translating it yields CSAKDGAGPYEQYF. The chain recombines TRBV20-1 with TRBJ2-7; 7 nucleotides match TRBD2. Germline V CDR1 and CDR2: DFQATT, SNEGSKA (reference sequence). The CDR3 is 14 amino acids.

A few counts support this clonotype. The chain employs TRBV12-3 or TRBV12-4 and TRBJ2-3; perhaps TRBD2 as D (6 bases). The germline V and J ends were trimmed by 4 bases and 7 bases, with 12 bases remaining between them. The CDR3 is 13 residues long. CDR3 sequence reads: CASSSGERNTQYF. The DNA of the CDR3 is TGTGCCAGCAGTTCGGGGGAGAGGAATACGCAGTATTTT.

This chain connects TRBV2 to TRBJ2-1; D is possibly TRBD2 (5 bases). Trimming left V 1 base short and J 7 bases short, with 14 bases between. The CDR3 consists of 15 residues. The germline gives CDR1 SNHLY, CDR2 FYNNEI. The CDR3 spells CASSEVPGRGNEQFF. CDR3 nucleotides: TGTGCCAGCAGTGAAGTTCCGGGCAGAGGGAATGAGCAGTTCTTC.

The V call is TRBV6-1, the J call TRBJ2-3, with 11 bases matching TRBD2. The germline V gene has CDR1 MNHNS and CDR2 SASEGT. The junction had 9 bases not matched to a gene; V was cut back by 4 bases and J by 3 bases. This CDR3 region has 17 residues. The CDR3 spells CASSAFSGRAGTDTQYF. CDR3 nucleotide sequence: TGTGCCAGCAGTGCCTTTAGCGGGAGGGCCGGGACAGATACGCAGTATTTT.

This clonotype was picked up many times. The genes are TRBV5-1 and TRBJ2-1; the D gene is possibly TRBD2 (7 bases). Germline loops: CDR1 SGHRS, CDR2 YFSETQ. This CDR3 has 16 amino acids. V lost 0 bases and J lost 0, with 10 bases in between. The chain's CDR3 is CASSLEGGNSYNEQFF. The CDR3 nucleotides read TGCGCCAGCAGCTTGGAGGGGGGGAACTCCTACAATGAGCAGTTCTTC.

This clonotype was recorded a few times. The CDR3 nucleotides read TGCAGCGTTGATGTCGACTCAATGAACACTGAAGCTTTCTTT. Translation: CSVDVDSMNTEAFF. The gene calls are TRBV29-1 and TRBJ1-1; no firm D call. Germline V gene lookup returns CDR1 SQVTM and CDR2 ANQGSEA. Deletions cut 3 bases from V and 0 bases from J, with 11 bases between. The CDR3 runs 14 residues.

The sample holds many counts of this clonotype. The CDR3 ends on some other residue instead of the conserved phenylalanine or tryptophan, so this is likely a read error. The chain couples TRBV5-1 to TRBJ2-5; 7 bases map to TRBD1. V shed 0 bases, J shed 4 bases, and the junction held 6 bases outside the gene matches. Germline V gene sequence: CDR1 SGHRS, CDR2 YFSETQ. The CDR3 totals 15 residues. Here the CDR3 DNA reads TGCGCCAGCAGCTTGGCTTGGACAGGTCGAGAGACCCAGTACTTA. Translating gives CASSLAWTGRETQYL.